These 25 T cell receptor beta chains were all obtained from the same sample, sequenced in a study of regulatory T cells in long-lasting Graves disease (dated by TCRdb to about 2021). What this sample's time point label stands for: persistent/refractory GD, antithyroid drugs over 5 years with positive TRAb. For both TCR sequencing and RNA sequencing, RNA was extracted from PBMCs using TRIzol. Library generation was performed with multiplex PCR. TCRdb shows the sequencer as Illumina HiSeq 4000. To build TCR beta libraries, CDR3 regions were amplified by Arm-PCR using iRepertoire HTBI primers. The public reads were quality trimmed at Q25 with fastp and then assembled into clones with MiXCR by TCRdb, keeping productive beta chains. Merged by CDR3 protein, the rows form single entries marked with the most common genes and DNA. This sample has 420,000 or so distinct CDR3 sequences in its table, and less than 25% of those were observed once. About 26% of the sample lies in the top ten.

The sequenced sample was peripheral blood mononuclear cells (PBMCs), obtained when the disease was refractory, from a patient treated with antithyroid drugs. All receptors come from a female donor with Graves disease.

This clonotype was counted at least ten times. V usage is TRBV6-2 or TRBV6-3 and J usage is TRBJ1-2, with D possibly being TRBD1 (5 bases). Trimming removed 6 bases at V and 6 bases at J, with 17 bases between. Germline CDR1 and CDR2: MNHEY and SVGEGT. The length of the CDR3 is 14 residues. The CDR3 bases are TGTGCCAGCAGAGGTGGTATGGGGCGGGATGGCTACACCTTC. Translated: CASRGGMGRDGYTF.

The CDR3 loop is CASSPSGGAYEQYF. In nucleotides, the CDR3 is TGTGCCAGCAGCCCGTCGGGAGGAGCCTACGAGCAGTACTTC. The V and J genes are TRBV7-3 and TRBJ2-7, with 7 bases fitting TRBD2. The germline gives CDR1 SGHTA, CDR2 FQGTGA. This CDR3 has 14 residues. V shed 5 bases and J 2 bases; nucleotides not matched to a gene: 6.

This clonotype was found a few times. V and J are TRBV29-1 and TRBJ2-2, with TRBD1 matching 9 bases. From germline, CDR1 is SQVTM and CDR2 ANQGSEA. The CDR3 spans 14 residues. The V segment lost 6 bases and the J segment 8 bases; nucleotides outside the gene matches: 10. CDR3: CSVDTGGNFGELFF. The CDR3 coding sequence is TGCAGCGTGGATACAGGGGGCAATTTTGGGGAGCTGTTTTTT.

The chain couples TRBV2 to TRBJ1-1, with unresolved D. Trimming left V 3 bases short and J 5 bases short, with 13 bases between. This CDR3 region has 14 residues. CDR1 SNHLY and CDR2 FYNNEI come from the germline V gene. This chain's CDR3 is CASSDAGSRTEAFF. The DNA of the CDR3 is TGTGCCAGCAGTGATGCGGGTTCTAGGACTGAAGCTTTCTTT.

This sequence joins TRBV25-1 and TRBJ2-2; D is unresolved. Germline V gene sequence: CDR1 MGHDK, CDR2 SYGVNS. The CDR3 has 13 residues. V was clipped by 3 bases and J by 3 bases, with 5 bases between them. The CDR3 nucleotides read TGTGCCAGCAGTGACTTATACACCGGGGAGCTGTTTTTT. This codes for CASSDLYTGELFF.

This clonotype was counted many times. The chain uses TRBV12-3 or TRBV12-4 and TRBJ1-2; no clear D gene. The CDR3 covers 13 residues. V gave up 5 bases and J gave up 7 bases, with 14 bases separating them. The CDR3 bases are TGTGCCAGCAGTGTCGGGCTTGTGGGTGGCTACACCTTC. The encoded protein is CASSVGLVGGYTF.

V and J are TRBV29-1 and TRBJ2-3; D uncertain. The CDR3 runs to 10 residues. V was shortened by 4 bases and J by 5 bases, with 4 bases between the two germline ends. Germline V gene sequence: CDR1 SQVTM, CDR2 ANQGSEA. CDR3 loop: CSVGEDTQYF. The CDR3 DNA is TGCAGCGTTGGTGAAGATACGCAGTATTTT.

As to this clonotype: This may arise from a read error, as a much more abundant clone is one base away. The chain links TRBV6-4 to TRBJ1-1; D is undetermined. This CDR3 is 14 amino acids long. Germline lookup yields CDR1 MRHNA and CDR2 SNTAGT. Trimming pared 5 bases from V and 2 bases from J, leaving 12 bases between. The CDR3 DNA sequence: TGTGCCAGCAGTTACACGTCAGCTAACACTGAAGCTTTCTTT. It yields the protein CASSYTSANTEAFF.

This clonotype was found a few times. V usage is TRBV20-1 and J usage is TRBJ2-4; D possibly corresponds to TRBD2 (5 bases). Trimming took off 6 bases at V and 0 bases at J, with 12 bases between the two ends. Germline CDR1 is DFQATT and CDR2 is SNEGSKA (reference sequence). The CDR3 has 14 amino acids. CDR3 nucleotide sequence: TGCAGTGCCAGCGGTGTTCTAGCCAAAAACATTCAGTACTTC. This encodes CSASGVLAKNIQYF.

This clonotype was observed at least ten times. The chain combines TRBV12-3 or TRBV12-4 with TRBJ2-7; no firm D call. The CDR3 consists of 11 residues. V was shortened by 5 bases and J by 7 bases, with 9 bases between the two germline ends. CDR3 DNA: TGTGCCAGCAGTCTCCTCCGGGAGCAGTACTTC. It codes for CASSLLREQYF.

As for this clonotype: An end of the junction does not agree with germline; a read error may underlie this. This chain links TRBV6-2 or TRBV6-3 with TRBJ2-4; 9 bases line up with TRBD1. CDR1 and CDR2 from the germline V gene are MNHEY and SVGEGT. CDR3 size: 13 residues. The DNA of the CDR3 is TGTGCCAGCAGTCAGGACAGGGGAAGGTCTTCGAACTTC. This gives the protein CASSQDRGRSSNF.

A note on this clonotype: This may be a read error: a much more frequent sequence differs by one nucleotide. This chain connects TRBV6-5 to TRBJ2-7, with D unclear. CDR1 and CDR2 from the germline V gene are MNHEY and SVGAGI. The CDR3 is made up of 13 amino acids. Trimming cost V 7 bases and J 3 bases, with 13 bases left between them. CDR3 in amino acids: CASKKDQGYEQYF. The CDR3 nucleotides are TGTGCCAGCAAGAAGGACCAAGGCTACGAGCAGTACTTC.

The chain employs TRBV20-1 and TRBJ2-5; D unresolved. V was cut by 6 bases and J by 5 bases, with 22 bases left in between. Germline CDR1 reads DFQATT; CDR2 reads SNEGSKA (reference sequence). The CDR3 spans 15 residues. The CDR3 loop is CSASEAGRIIETQYF. The CDR3 coding sequence is TGCAGTGCATCCGAGGCCGGACGGATTATTGAGACCCAGTACTTC.

As for this clonotype: A much larger clone lies one base from this, so it may be a read error. The chain employs TRBV20-1 and TRBJ2-7; D may be TRBD1 or TRBD2 (7 bases each). TRBJ2-1 matches the DNA end more closely, so the J call is doubtful. The CDR3 contains 13 residues. Looked up from germline, CDR1 is DFQATT and CDR2 is SNEGSKA (reference sequence). The CDR3 region is CSAREARGGEQFF. The DNA of the CDR3 is TGCAGTGCTAGAGAGGCCAGGGGGGGCGAGCAGTTCTTC.

The V gene is TRBV29-1, the J gene TRBJ1-2; the D is unclear. Germline CDR1 and CDR2: SQVTM and ANQGSEA. This CDR3 is 14 amino acids long. Trimming stripped 1 base from V and 0 bases from J, with 9 bases between. In DNA, the CDR3 is TGCAGCGTTGAAGGCCGGGCCGCTAACTATGGCTACACCTTC. This codes for CSVEGRAANYGYTF.

This clonotype has more than one count but fewer than ten. The rearrangement uses TRBV19 and TRBJ2-7; no clear D. The CDR3 contains 13 residues. V was cut by 5 bases and J by 2 bases, with 10 bases left in between. Germline V gives CDR1 LNHDA, CDR2 SQIVND (reference sequence). The CDR3 nucleotides read TGTGCCAGTAGTCCGACCCGGGCCTACGAGCAGTACTTC. This translates into CASSPTRAYEQYF. Variable domain in full (rest from reference TRBV19 and TRBJ2-7): DGGITQSPKYLFRKEGQNVTLSCEQNLNHDAMYWYRQDPGQGLRLIYYSQIVNDFQKGDIAEGYSVSREKKESFPLTVTSAQKNPTAFYLCASSPTRAYEQYFGPGTRLTVT.

The V gene is TRBV14, the J gene TRBJ2-7; the D gene is possibly TRBD1 (6 bases). Per germline, CDR1 SGHDN and CDR2 FVKESK. V lost 2 bases and J lost 5, with 13 bases in between. The CDR3 contains 14 residues. The CDR3 region is CASSQLGGFNEQYF. In DNA form, the CDR3 reads TGTGCCAGCAGCCAACTAGGGGGATTTAACGAGCAGTACTTC.

This clonotype occurred a few times. V is TRBV6-5 and J is TRBJ1-2; a possible D gene is TRBD1 (6 bases). V lost 0 bases and J lost 6, with 14 bases in between. Germline V lookup: CDR1 MNHEY, CDR2 SVGAGI. CDR3 length equals 15 residues. In nucleotides, the CDR3 is TGTGCCAGCAGTTACTCCGACAGGCCCGGAGATGGCTACACCTTC. As protein: CASSYSDRPGDGYTF.

The chain has TRBV20-1 and TRBJ2-5; D is possibly TRBD1 (5 bases). The V gene's germline CDR1 is DFQATT and CDR2 SNEGSKA (reference sequence). This CDR3 has 14 amino acids. Trimming pared 3 bases from V and 5 bases from J, leaving 16 bases between. The CDR3 loop reads CSASEDGQPETQYF. As DNA, the CDR3 is TGCAGTGCTAGCGAGGACGGACAACCGGAGACCCAGTACTTC.

This clonotype was counted only a few times. This chain connects TRBV3-1 to TRBJ2-7; no definite D call. Germline V gives CDR1 LGHDT, CDR2 YNNKEL (reference sequence). The CDR3 extends over 15 amino acids. Trimming removed 0 bases from V and 0 bases from J, with 9 bases in between. CDR3 in DNA: TGTGCCAGCAGCCAAGACGCTTCCTTCTCCTACGAGCAGTACTTC. This gives the protein CASSQDASFSYEQYF.

The genes are TRBV28 and TRBJ1-4; 7 bases are shared with TRBD1. Germline V lookup: CDR1 MDHEN, CDR2 SYDVKM. V lost 10 bases, J lost 4 bases, and 6 bases stayed unmatched. The CDR3 is 13 residues long. For the CDR3, the DNA is TGTGCCACCGTAGGGGGCCTTAATGAAAAACTGTTTTTT. It yields the protein CATVGGLNEKLFF.

The chain uses TRBV6-5 and TRBJ2-7, with a weak D call TRBD1 (5 bases). This CDR3 is built from 19 residues. Trimming pared 0 bases from V and 0 bases from J, leaving 21 bases between. Germline CDR1 reads MNHEY; CDR2 reads SVGAGI. The CDR3, as DNA: TGTGCCAGCAGTTACTCGAGTTTTCCCGGAACAGGACACTCCTACGAGCAGTACTTC. This codes for CASSYSSFPGTGHSYEQYF.

The chain combines TRBV30 with TRBJ1-1; D might be TRBD1 (6 bases). Germline assignment: CDR1 GTSNPN and CDR2 SVGIG (reference sequence). The CDR3 length is 15 residues. Deletions cut 7 bases from V and 0 bases from J, with 18 bases between. CDR3 region: CASPGERSMNTEAFF. The DNA of the CDR3 is TGTGCCTCGCCAGGGGAACGATCCATGAACACTGAAGCTTTCTTT.

Ten or more counts support this clonotype. V and J are TRBV30 and TRBJ1-3; D is undetermined. This CDR3 contains 11 residues. V was shortened by 5 bases and J by 1 base, with 3 bases between the two germline ends. Germline V CDR1 and CDR2: GTSNPN, SVGIG (reference sequence). CDR3 nucleotides: TGTGCCTGGGGATCTGGAAACACCATATATTTT. Translating gives CAWGSGNTIYF. The full variable domain, its missing parts supplied by reference TRBV30 and TRBJ1-3, is SQTIHQWPATLVQPVGSPLSLECTVEGTSNPNLYWYRQAAGRGLQLLFYSVGIGQISSEVPQNLSASRPQDRQFILSSKKLLLSDSGFYLCAWGSGNTIYFGEGSWLTVV.

The gene calls are TRBV7-2 and TRBJ2-5, with 11 positions matching TRBD2. CDR3 length equals 17 residues. Unmatched junction bases numbered 10, after V lost 1 base and J lost 6 bases. The V gene's germline CDR1 is SGHTA and CDR2 FQGNSA. The CDR3 DNA is TGTGCCAGCAGCTTAGATCTAGCGGGAGGTGTTGTGAAGACCCAGTACTTC. Amino acid sequence: CASSLDLAGGVVKTQYF.